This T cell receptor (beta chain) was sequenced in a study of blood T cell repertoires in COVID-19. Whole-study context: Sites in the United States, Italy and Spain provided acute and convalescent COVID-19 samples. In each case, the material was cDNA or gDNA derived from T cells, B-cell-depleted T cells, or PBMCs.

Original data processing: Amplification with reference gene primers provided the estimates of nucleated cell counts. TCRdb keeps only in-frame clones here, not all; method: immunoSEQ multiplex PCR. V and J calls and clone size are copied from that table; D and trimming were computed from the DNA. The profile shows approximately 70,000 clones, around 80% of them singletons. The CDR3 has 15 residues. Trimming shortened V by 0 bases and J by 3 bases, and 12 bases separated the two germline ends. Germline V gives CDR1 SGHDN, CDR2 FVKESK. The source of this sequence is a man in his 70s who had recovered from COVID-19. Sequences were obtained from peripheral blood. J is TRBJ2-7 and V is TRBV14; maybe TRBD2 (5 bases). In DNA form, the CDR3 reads TGTGCCAGCAGCCAAGATCGGAGGACTGGCTACGAGCAGTACTTC. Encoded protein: CASSQDRRTGYEQYF.